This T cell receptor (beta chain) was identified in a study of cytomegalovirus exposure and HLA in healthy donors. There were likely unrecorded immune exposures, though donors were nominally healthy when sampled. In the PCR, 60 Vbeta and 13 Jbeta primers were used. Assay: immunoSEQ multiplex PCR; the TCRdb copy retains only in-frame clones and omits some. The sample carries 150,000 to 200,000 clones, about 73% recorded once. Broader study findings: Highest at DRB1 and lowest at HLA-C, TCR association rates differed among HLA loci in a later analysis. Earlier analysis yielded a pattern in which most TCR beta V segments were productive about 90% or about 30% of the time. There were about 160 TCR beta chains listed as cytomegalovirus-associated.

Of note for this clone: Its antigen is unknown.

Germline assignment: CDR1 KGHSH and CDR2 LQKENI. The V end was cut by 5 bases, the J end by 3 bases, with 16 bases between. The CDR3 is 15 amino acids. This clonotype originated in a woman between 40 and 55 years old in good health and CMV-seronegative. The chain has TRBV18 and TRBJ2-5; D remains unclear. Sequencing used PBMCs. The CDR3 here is CASSSTIAFEETQYF. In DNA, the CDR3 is TGTGCCAGCTCATCCACCATAGCATTTGAAGAGACCCAGTACTTC.